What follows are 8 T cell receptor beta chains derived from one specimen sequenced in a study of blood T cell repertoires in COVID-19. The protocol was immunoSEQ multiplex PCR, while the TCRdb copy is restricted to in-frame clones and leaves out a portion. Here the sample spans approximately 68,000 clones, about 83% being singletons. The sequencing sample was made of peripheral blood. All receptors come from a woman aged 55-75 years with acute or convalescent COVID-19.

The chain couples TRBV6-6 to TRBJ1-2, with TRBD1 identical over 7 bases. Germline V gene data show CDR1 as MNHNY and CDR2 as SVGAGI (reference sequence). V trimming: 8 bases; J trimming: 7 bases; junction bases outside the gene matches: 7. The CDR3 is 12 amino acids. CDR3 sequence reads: CASSGDRVGYTF. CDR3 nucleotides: TGTGCCAGCTCGGGAGACAGGGTTGGCTACACCTTC.

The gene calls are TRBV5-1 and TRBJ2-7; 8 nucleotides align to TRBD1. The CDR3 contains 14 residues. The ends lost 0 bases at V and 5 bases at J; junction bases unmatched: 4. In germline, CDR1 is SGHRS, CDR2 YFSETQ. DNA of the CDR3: TGCGCCAGCAGCTTGGGACAGGGGTACCACGAGCAGTACTTC. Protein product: CASSLGQGYHEQYF.

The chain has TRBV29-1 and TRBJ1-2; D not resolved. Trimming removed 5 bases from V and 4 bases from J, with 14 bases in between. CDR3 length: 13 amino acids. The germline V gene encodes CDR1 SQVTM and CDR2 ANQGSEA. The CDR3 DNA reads TGCAGCGTTCGTCTCGGGTTGTTCTATGGCTACACCTTC. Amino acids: CSVRLGLFYGYTF. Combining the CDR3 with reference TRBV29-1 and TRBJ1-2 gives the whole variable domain SAVISQKPSRDICQRGTSLTIQCQVDSQVTMMFWYRQQPGQSLTLIATANQGSEATYESGFVIDKFPISRPNLTFSTLTVSNMSPEDSSIYLCSVRLGLFYGYTFGSGTRLTVV.

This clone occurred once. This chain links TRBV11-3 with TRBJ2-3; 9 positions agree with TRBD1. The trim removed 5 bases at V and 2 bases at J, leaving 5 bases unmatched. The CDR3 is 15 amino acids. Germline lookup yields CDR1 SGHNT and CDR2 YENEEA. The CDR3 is CASSKGTGITDTQYF. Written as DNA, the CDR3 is TGTGCCAGCAGCAAAGGGACAGGGATCACAGATACGCAGTATTTT.

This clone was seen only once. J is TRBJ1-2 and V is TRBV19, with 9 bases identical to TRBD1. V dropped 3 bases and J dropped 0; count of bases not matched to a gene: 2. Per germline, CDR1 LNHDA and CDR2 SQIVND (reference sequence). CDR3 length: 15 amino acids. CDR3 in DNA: TGTGCCAGTAGTATGGGGACAGGGACTAACTATGGCTACACCTTC. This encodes CASSMGTGTNYGYTF. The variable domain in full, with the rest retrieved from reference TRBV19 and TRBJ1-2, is DGGITQSPKYLFRKEGQNVTLSCEQNLNHDAMYWYRQDPGQGLRLIYYSQIVNDFQKGDIAEGYSVSREKKESFPLTVTSAQKNPTAFYLCASSMGTGTNYGYTFGSGTRLTVV.

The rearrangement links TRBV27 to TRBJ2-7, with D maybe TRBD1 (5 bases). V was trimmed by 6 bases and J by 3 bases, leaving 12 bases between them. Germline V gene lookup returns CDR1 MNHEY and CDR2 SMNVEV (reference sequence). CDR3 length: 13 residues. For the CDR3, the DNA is TGTGCCAGCAGACCAGGACATCTCTACGAGCAGTACTTC. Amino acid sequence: CASRPGHLYEQYF.

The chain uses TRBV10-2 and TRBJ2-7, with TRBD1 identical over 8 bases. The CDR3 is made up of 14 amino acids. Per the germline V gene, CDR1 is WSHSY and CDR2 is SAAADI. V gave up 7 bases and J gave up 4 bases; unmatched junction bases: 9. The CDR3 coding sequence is TGCGCCAGCAACCTCCAGGGGGCTGTATACGAGCAGTACTTC. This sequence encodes CASNLQGAVYEQYF.

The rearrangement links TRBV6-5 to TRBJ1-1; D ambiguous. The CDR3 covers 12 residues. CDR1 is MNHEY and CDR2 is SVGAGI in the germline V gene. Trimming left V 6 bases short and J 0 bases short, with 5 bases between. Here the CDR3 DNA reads TGTGCCAGCAGGACTGTGAACACTGAAGCTTTCTTT. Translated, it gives CASRTVNTEAFF.